Listed below are T cell receptor beta chains from one sample, sequenced in a study of shared clonotypes between healthy human individuals. TCRdb's table, derived via immunoSEQ multiplex PCR, lists solely in-frame clones and lacks some. The sample records 660,000 or so clones, around 96% being singletons. The sequenced material came from naive CD8+ T cells sorted from blood. Source of these receptors: a woman aged 30 to 39 in good health. CDR3s include the opening cysteine and the closing phenylalanine or tryptophan. The D gene is left open where the match is weak. The size field is filled for only some rows; it gives once, few, many or a size class.

CDR3aa	CDR3nt	v_gene	j_gene	abundance	d_gene
CASSLPSGLTNEKLFF	TGTGCCAGCAGCTTGCCCAGTGGACTGACTAATGAAAAACTGTTTTTT	TRBV7-9	TRBJ1-4	.	.
CASNTRGSSTDTQYF	TGTGCCAGCAACACTAGGGGGAGTTCCACAGATACGCAGTATTTT	TRBV13	TRBJ2-3	.	.
CASSLGEGGSYEQYF	TGCGCCAGCAGCTTGGGCGAGGGAGGGAGTTACGAGCAGTACTTC	TRBV5-1	TRBJ2-7	.	TRBD2
CASTLGGGRDEQYF	TGTGCCAGCACCTTGGGGGGGGGCAGGGACGAGCAGTACTTC	TRBV28	TRBJ2-7	.	.
CSVDGLAGGYTDTQYF	TGCAGCGTTGACGGACTAGCGGGAGGTTACACAGATACGCAGTATTTT	TRBV29-1	TRBJ2-3	.	TRBD2
CASSQPSGSFNEQYF	TGCGCCAGCAGCCAACCTAGCGGGAGCTTCAACGAGCAGTACTTC	TRBV4-1	TRBJ2-7	.	TRBD2
CASSSNYRKGNEQFF	TGTGCCAGCAGCTCGAACTATCGCAAAGGCAATGAGCAGTTCTTC	TRBV7-9	TRBJ2-1	.	.
CASSLGQGGASGANVLTF	TGTGCCAGCAGCCTCGGACAGGGTGGGGCTTCTGGGGCCAACGTCCTGACTTTC	TRBV11-2	TRBJ2-6	.	TRBD1
CASMDRVSYEQYF	TGTGCCAGCATGGATCGGGTCTCCTACGAGCAGTACTTC	TRBV27	TRBJ2-7	.	.
CASRQFWREDRDEQFF	TGTGCCAGCAGACAGTTCTGGCGGGAGGATCGAGATGAGCAGTTCTTC	TRBV28	TRBJ2-1	.	TRBD2
CASSLCGNYEQYF	TGTGCCAGCAGCTTGTGCGGGAACTACGAGCAGTACTTC	TRBV7-3	TRBJ2-7	.	.
CASSLFPGLAGYEQYF	TGTGCCAGCAGTTTGTTTCCGGGACTAGCGGGATACGAGCAGTACTTC	TRBV28	TRBJ2-7	.	TRBD2
CASSPEGRVVYEKLFF	TGTGCCAGCAGTCCCGAGGGGAGGGTGGTATATGAAAAACTGTTTTTT	TRBV28	TRBJ1-4	.	.
CASSDQEYSNQPQHF	TGTGCCAGCAGCGACCAGGAGTATAGCAATCAGCCCCAGCATTTT	TRBV9	TRBJ1-5	.	.
CASSPTGFTGELFF	TGTGCCAGCAGTCCCACAGGGTTCACCGGGGAGCTGTTTTTT	TRBV28	TRBJ2-2	.	.
CASSLGDSAYEQYF	TGTGCCAGCTCCCTGGGCGACAGCGCCTACGAGCAGTACTTC	TRBV18	TRBJ2-7	.	.
CASSQGATDTQYF	TGTGCCAGCAGCCAGGGGGCCACAGATACGCAGTATTTT	TRBV5-4	TRBJ2-3	.	TRBD1
CASSFGLAETYEQYF	TGTGCCAGCAGTTTCGGACTAGCGGAGACCTACGAGCAGTACTTC	TRBV7-9	TRBJ2-7	.	TRBD2
CATRQLAGGPNTGELFF	TGTGCCACCAGACAACTAGCGGGAGGTCCGAACACCGGGGAGCTGTTTTTT	TRBV15	TRBJ2-2	.	TRBD2
CASSQDGGHTIYF	TGCGCCAGCAGCCAAGATGGAGGACACACCATATATTTT	TRBV4-1	TRBJ1-3	.	.
CATSRALASGINNEQFF	TGTGCCACCAGCAGAGCCTTGGCTAGCGGGATTAACAATGAGCAGTTCTTC	TRBV15	TRBJ2-1	.	TRBD2
CASIDSGALTYEQYF	TGTGCCAGCATCGATAGCGGAGCTCTTACCTACGAGCAGTACTTC	TRBV28	TRBJ2-7	once	.